This T cell receptor beta chain comes out of a study of T-cell memory formation after mild COVID-19. This clonotype was found a few times. cDNA libraries for TCR alpha and TCR beta, carrying sample barcodes and UMIs, came from 5'RACE with constant-segment primers. TCRdb recomputed calls from the 5' RACE reads with MiXCR, one row per CDR3 protein. Of hundreds of thousands of distinct CDR3 sequences listed, less than 25% are singletons. This CDR3 region has 16 residues. V was pared by 3 bases and J by 2 bases, with 13 bases between. The chain has TRBV12-3 or TRBV12-4 and TRBJ2-2, with D perhaps matching TRBD1 (5 bases). Material: PBMCs or a T cell subset sorted from them (not recorded which). The receptor's source is an adult woman who had mild COVID-19 (a few samples of this study predate the infection). Cell type and time point are not known. The CDR3 region is CASSFPRQSNTGELFF. CDR3 coding DNA: TGTGCCAGCAGTTTTCCCCGACAGAGTAACACCGGGGAGCTGTTTTTT.